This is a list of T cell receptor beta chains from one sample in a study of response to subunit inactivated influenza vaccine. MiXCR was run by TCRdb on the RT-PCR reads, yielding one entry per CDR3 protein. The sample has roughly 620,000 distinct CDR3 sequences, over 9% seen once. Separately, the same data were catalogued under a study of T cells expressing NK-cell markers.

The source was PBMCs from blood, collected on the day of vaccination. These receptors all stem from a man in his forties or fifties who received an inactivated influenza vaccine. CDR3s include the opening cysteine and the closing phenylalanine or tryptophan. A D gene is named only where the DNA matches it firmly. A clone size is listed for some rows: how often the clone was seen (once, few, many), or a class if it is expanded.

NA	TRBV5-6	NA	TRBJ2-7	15	TGTGCCAGCAGCTTGGTGACAGGGAGGGCCTACGAGCAGTACTTC	CASSLVTGRAYEQYF
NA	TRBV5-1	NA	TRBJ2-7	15	TGCGCCAGCAGCTTTTCCGGACAGAATGTCTACGAGCAGTACTTC	CASSFSGQNVYEQYF
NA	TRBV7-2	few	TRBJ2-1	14	TGTGCCAGCAGCGGATGGGACAAGGAATATGAGCAGTTCTTC	CASSGWDKEYEQFF
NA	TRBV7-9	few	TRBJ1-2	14	TGTGCCAGCAACCCCGGGGCAGGGAACTATGGCTACACCTTC	CASNPGAGNYGYTF
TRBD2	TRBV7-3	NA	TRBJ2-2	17	TGTGCCAGCAGCTCCCCAATTAGCGGGGCGAACACCGGGGAGCTGTTTTTT	CASSSPISGANTGELFF
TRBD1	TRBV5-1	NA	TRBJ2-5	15	TGCGCCAGCAGCTCCTCGACAGGGGGCGAGGAGACCCAGTACTTC	CASSSSTGGEETQYF
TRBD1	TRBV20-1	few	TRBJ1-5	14	TGCAGTGCTCACAAGGGGGCGAGCAATCAGCCCCAGCATTTT	CSAHKGASNQPQHF
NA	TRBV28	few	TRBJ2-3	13	TGTGCCAGCAGCTGGGCAGGGATTGATACGCAGTATTTT	CASSWAGIDTQYF
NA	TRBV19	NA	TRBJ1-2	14	TGTGCCAGTTCCTGGGGCAGTACTAACTATGGCTACACCTTC	CASSWGSTNYGYTF
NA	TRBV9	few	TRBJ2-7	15	TGTGCCAGCAGCGTAGGGTCAGAGCCGCTCTACGAGCAGTACTTC	CASSVGSEPLYEQYF
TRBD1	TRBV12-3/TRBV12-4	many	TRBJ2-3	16	TGTGCCAGCAGTGCCACACAGGGGATGAGGCCAGATACGCAGTATTTT	CASSATQGMRPDTQYF
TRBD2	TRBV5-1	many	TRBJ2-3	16	TGCGCCAGCAGCTTGGGACTAGCGGGAGCGGCAGATACGCAGTATTTT	CASSLGLAGAADTQYF
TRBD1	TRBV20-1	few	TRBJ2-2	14	TGCAGTGCTAGACGGACAGGGAATGCCGGGGAGCTGTTTTTT	CSARRTGNAGELFF
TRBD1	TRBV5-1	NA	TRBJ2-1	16	TGCGCCAGCAGCTTGGAGGGACAGCGTGGGTACAATGAGCAGTTCTTC	CASSLEGQRGYNEQFF
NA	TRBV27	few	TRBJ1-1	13	TGTGCCAGCAGTTTCGTAGGCGGGTTTGAAGCTTTCTTT	CASSFVGGFEAFF
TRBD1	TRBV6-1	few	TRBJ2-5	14	TGTGCCAGCAGTAGACAGGGGGCAGGGGAGACCCAGTACTTC	CASSRQGAGETQYF
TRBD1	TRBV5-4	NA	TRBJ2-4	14	TGTGCCAGCAGCATAGGGACAGGGGAAAACATTCAGTACTTC	CASSIGTGENIQYF
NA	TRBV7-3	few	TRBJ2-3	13	TGTGCCAGCAGCTTAAACAGTCAAGATACGCAGTATTTT	CASSLNSQDTQYF
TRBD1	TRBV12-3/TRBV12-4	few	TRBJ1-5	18	TGTGCCAGCAGCCGAATTGGGACAGGGGGTCGAAGCAATCAGCCCCAGCATTTT	CASSRIGTGGRSNQPQHF
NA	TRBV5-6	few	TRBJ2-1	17	TGTGCCAGCAGCACAAGGGGGTCCGGGGCTCCCTACAATGAGCAGTTCTTC	CASSTRGSGAPYNEQFF
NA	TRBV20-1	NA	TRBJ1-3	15	TGCAGTGCTACGTCGAGCAGGGACTCTGGAAACACCATATATTTT	CSATSSRDSGNTIYF
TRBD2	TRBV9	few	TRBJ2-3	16	TGTGCCAGCAGCTCACTGGGGGGGAAAAGCACAGATACGCAGTATTTT	CASSSLGGKSTDTQYF
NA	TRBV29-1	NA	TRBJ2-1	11	TGCAGCGTTGAGCAGGTTAATGAGCAGTTCTTC	CSVEQVNEQFF
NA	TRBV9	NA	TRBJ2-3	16	TGTGCCAGCAGCGTAGTTGGTGGGCCCGGGGAAGATACGCAGTATTTT	CASSVVGGPGEDTQYF